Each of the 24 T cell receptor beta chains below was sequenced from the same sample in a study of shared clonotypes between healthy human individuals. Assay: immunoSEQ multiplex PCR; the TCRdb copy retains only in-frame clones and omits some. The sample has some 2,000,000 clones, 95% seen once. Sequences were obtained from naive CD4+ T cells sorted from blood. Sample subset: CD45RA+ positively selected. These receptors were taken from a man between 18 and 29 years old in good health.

DNA for the CDR3: TGTGCCAGCAGCTTCCCCCAGGGTGGTGGCTACGAGCAGTACTTC. Encoded protein: CASSFPQGGGYEQYF. The chain couples TRBV5-6 to TRBJ2-7; perhaps TRBD1 as D (5 bases). CDR3 length: 15 residues. V lost 2 bases and J lost 3, with 15 bases in between. Germline V lookup: CDR1 SGHDT, CDR2 YYEEEE.

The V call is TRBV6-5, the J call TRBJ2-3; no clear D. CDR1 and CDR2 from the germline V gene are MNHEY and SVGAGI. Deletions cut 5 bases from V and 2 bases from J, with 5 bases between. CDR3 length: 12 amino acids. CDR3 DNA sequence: TGTGCCAGCAGTCCCCACACAGATACGCAGTATTTT. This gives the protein CASSPHTDTQYF.

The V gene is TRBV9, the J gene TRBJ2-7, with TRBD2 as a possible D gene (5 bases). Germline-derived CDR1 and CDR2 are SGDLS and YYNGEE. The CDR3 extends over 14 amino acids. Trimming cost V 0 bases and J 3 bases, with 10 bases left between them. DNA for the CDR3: TGTGCCAGCAGCGTAGATACGGGATTCTACGAGCAGTACTTC. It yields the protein CASSVDTGFYEQYF. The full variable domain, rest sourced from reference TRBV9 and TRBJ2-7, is DSGVTQTPKHLITATGQRVTLRCSPRSGDLSVYWYQQSLDQGLQFLIQYYNGEERAKGNILERFSAQQFPDLHSELNLSSLELGDSALYFCASSVDTGFYEQYFGPGTRLTVT.

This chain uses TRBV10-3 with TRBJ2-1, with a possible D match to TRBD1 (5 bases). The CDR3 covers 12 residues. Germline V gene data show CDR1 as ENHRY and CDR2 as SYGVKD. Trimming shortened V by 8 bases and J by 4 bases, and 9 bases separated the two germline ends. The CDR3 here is CAIGARYNEQFF. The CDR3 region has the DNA TGTGCCATCGGGGCTAGGTACAATGAGCAGTTCTTC.

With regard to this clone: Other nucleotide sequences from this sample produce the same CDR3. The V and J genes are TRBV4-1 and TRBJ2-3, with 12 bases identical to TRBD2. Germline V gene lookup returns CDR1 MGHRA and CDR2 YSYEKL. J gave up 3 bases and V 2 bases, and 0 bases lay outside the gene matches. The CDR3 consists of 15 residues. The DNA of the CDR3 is TGCGCCAGCAGCCAACTAGCGGGGGGGACAGATACGCAGTATTTT. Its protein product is CASSQLAGGTDTQYF.

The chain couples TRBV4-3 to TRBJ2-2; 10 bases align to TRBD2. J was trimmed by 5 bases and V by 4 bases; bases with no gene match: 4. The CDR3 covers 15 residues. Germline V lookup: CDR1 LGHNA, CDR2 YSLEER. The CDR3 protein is CASSLGLAETGELFF. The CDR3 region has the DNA TGCGCCAGCAGCCTCGGACTAGCGGAGACCGGGGAGCTGTTTTTT.

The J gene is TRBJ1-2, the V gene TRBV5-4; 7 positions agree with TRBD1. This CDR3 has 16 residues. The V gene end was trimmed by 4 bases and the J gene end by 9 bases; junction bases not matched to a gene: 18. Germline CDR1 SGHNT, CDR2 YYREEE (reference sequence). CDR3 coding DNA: TGTGCCAGCAGCACGGGACAGCAAGGGGGGTATGGGAGCTACACCTTC. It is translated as CASSTGQQGGYGSYTF.

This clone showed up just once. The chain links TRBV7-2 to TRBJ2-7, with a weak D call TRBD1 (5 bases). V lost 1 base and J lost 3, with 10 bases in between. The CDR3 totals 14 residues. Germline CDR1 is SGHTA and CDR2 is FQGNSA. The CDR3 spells CASSLGRANYEQYF. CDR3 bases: TGTGCCAGCAGCTTAGGCAGGGCCAACTACGAGCAGTACTTC.

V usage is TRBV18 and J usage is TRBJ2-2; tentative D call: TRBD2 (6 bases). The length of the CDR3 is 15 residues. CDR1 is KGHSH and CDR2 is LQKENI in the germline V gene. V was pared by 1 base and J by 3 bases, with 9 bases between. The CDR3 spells CASSPRGVDTGELFF. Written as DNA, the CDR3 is TGTGCCAGCTCACCACGGGGGGTTGACACCGGGGAGCTGTTTTTT. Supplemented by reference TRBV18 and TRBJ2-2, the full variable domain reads NAGVMQNPRHLVRRRGQEARLRCSPMKGHSHVYWYRQLPEEGLKFMVYLQKENIIDESGMPKERFSAEFPKEGPSILRIQQVVRGDSAAYFCASSPRGVDTGELFFGEGSRLTVL.

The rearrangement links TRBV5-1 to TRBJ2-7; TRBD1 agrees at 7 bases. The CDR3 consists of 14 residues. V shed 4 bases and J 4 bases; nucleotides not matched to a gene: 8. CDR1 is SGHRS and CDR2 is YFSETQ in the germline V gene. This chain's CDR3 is CASSPDRDKYEQYF. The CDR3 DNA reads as TGCGCCAGCAGCCCTGACAGGGATAAGTACGAGCAGTACTTC. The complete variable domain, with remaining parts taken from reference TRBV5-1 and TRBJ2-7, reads KAGVTQTPRYLIKTRGQQVTLSCSPISGHRSVSWYQQTPGQGLQFLFEYFSETQRNKGNFPGRFSGRQFSNSRSEMNVSTLELGDSALYLCASSPDRDKYEQYFGPGTRLTVT.

This CDR3 is CASSQAGVSYNEQFF. For the CDR3, the DNA is TGTGCCAGCAGCCAAGCGGGAGTGTCCTACAATGAGCAGTTCTTC. The chain carries TRBV9 and TRBJ2-1, with 8 nucleotides matching TRBD2. This CDR3 has 15 residues. The germline V gene encodes CDR1 SGDLS and CDR2 YYNGEE. With 4 bases clipped from V and 1 base from J, the junction kept 4 bases outside the gene matches. Together with reference TRBV9 and TRBJ2-1, the CDR3 gives the full variable domain: DSGVTQTPKHLITATGQRVTLRCSPRSGDLSVYWYQQSLDQGLQFLIQYYNGEERAKGNILERFSAQQFPDLHSELNLSSLELGDSALYFCASSQAGVSYNEQFFGPGTRLTVL.

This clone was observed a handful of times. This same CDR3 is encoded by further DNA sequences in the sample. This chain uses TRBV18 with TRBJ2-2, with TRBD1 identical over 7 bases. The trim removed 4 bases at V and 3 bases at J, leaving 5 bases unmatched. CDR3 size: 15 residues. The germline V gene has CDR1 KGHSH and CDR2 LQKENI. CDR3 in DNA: TGTGCCAGCTCACTCCGACAGGGAGACACCGGGGAGCTGTTTTTT. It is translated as CASSLRQGDTGELFF. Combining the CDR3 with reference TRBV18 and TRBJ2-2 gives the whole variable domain NAGVMQNPRHLVRRRGQEARLRCSPMKGHSHVYWYRQLPEEGLKFMVYLQKENIIDESGMPKERFSAEFPKEGPSILRIQQVVRGDSAAYFCASSLRQGDTGELFFGEGSRLTVL.

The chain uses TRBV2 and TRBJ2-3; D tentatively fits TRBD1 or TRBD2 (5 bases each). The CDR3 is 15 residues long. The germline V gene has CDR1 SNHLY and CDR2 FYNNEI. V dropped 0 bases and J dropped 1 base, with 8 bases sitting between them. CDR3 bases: TGTGCCAGCAGTGAAGCGGGGGTACGCACAGATACGCAGTATTTT. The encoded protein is CASSEAGVRTDTQYF. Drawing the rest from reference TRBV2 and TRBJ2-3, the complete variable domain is EPEVTQTPSHQVTQMGQEVILRCVPISNHLYFYWYRQILGQKVEFLVSFYNNEISEKSEIFDDQFSVERPDGSNFTLKIRSTKLEDSAMYFCASSEAGVRTDTQYFGPGTRLTVL.

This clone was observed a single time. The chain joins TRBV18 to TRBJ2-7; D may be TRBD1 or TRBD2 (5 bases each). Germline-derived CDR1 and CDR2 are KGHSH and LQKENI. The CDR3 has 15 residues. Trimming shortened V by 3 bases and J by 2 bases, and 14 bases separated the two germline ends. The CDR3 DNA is TGTGCCAGCTCACCCCGGGGCAGGGTTACCTACGAGCAGTACTTC. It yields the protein CASSPRGRVTYEQYF.

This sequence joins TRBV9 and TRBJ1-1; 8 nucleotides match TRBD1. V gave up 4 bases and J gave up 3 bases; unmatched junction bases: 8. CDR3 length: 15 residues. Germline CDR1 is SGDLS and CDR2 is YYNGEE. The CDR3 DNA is TGTGCCAGCAGCTTCCGACAGGGGACGGACACTGAAGCTTTCTTT. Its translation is CASSFRQGTDTEAFF.

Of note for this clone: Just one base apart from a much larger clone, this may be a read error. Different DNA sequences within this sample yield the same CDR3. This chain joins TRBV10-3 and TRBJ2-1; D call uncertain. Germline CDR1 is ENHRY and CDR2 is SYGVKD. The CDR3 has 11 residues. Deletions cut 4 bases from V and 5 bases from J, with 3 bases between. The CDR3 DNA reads TGTGCCATCAGTGGGGACAATGAGCAGTTCTTC. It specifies CAISGDNEQFF.

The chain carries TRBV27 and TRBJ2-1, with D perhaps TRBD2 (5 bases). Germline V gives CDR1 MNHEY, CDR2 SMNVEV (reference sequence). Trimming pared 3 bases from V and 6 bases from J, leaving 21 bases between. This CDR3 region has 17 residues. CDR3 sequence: CASSFGIARMYGNEQFF. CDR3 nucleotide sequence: TGTGCCAGCAGTTTCGGGATAGCGAGAATGTATGGCAATGAGCAGTTCTTC.

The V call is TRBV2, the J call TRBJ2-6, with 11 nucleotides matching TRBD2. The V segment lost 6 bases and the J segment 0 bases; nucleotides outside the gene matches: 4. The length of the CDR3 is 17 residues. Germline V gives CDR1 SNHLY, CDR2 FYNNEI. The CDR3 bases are TGTGCCAGCAGCGGACTAGCGGGTCCCTCTGGGGCCAACGTCCTGACTTTC. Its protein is CASSGLAGPSGANVLTF.

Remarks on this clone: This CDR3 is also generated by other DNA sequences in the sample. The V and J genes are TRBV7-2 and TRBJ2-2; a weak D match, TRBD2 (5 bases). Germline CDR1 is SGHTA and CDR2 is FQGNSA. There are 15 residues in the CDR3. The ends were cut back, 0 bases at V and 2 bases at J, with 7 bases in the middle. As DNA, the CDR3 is TGTGCCAGCAGCTTAGCCAGCGGAAACACCGGGGAGCTGTTTTTT. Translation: CASSLASGNTGELFF.

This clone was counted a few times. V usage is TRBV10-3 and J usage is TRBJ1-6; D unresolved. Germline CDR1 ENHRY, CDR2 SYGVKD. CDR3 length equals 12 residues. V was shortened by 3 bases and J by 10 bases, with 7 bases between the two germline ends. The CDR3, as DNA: TGTGCCATCAGTGAACCAGGCTCACCCCTCCACTTT. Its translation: CAISEPGSPLHF.

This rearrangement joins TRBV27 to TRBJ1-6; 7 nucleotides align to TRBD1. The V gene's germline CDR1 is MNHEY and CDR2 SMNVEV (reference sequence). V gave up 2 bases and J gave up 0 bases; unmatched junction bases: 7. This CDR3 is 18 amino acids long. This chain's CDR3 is CASSLTGAPGSYNSPLHF. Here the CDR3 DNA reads TGTGCCAGCAGTTTAACAGGGGCCCCAGGCTCCTATAATTCACCCCTCCACTTT.

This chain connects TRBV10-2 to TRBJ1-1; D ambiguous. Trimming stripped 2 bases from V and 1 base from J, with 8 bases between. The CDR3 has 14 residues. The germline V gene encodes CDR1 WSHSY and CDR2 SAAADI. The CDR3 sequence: CASSELGTNTEAFF. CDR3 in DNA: TGCGCCAGCAGTGAGCTTGGTACGAACACTGAAGCTTTCTTT.

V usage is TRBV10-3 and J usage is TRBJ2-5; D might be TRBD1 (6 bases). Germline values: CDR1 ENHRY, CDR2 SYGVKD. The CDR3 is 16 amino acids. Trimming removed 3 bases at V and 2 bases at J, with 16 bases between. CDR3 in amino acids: CAISEPRGTQQETQYF. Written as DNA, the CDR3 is TGTGCCATCAGTGAACCGAGAGGGACACAACAAGAGACCCAGTACTTC.

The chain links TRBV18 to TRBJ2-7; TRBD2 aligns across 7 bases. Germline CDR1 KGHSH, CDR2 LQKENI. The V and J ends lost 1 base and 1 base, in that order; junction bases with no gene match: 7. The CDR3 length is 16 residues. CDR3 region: CASSPRSGVKSYEQYF. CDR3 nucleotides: TGTGCCAGCTCACCACGGAGCGGGGTAAAGTCCTACGAGCAGTACTTC.